This is a list of T cell receptor beta chains from one sample in a study of cytomegalovirus exposure and HLA in healthy donors. TCRdb's table, derived via immunoSEQ multiplex PCR, lists solely in-frame clones and lacks some. The sample consists of over 90,000 clones, less than 85% of them appearing once. Specimen: PBMCs. The receptors stem from a woman aged 60-75 years in good health and CMV-seropositive. The CDR3 runs from the conserved cysteine through the conserved F or W. D genes are given only for firm matches. For some rows the clone size is stated as once, few or many, or as a class when expanded; others skip it.

clone_size: -; d_call: TRBD2; v_call: TRBV10-2; j_call: TRBJ2-3; cdr3_aa: CASKFGWASGSTDTQYF; cdr3_nt: TGCGCCAGCAAATTCGGGTGGGCTAGCGGGAGCACAGATACGCAGTATTTT
clone_size: -; d_call: TRBD2; v_call: TRBV7-3; j_call: TRBJ2-1; cdr3_aa: CASSSRTSGRVNEQFF; cdr3_nt: TGTGCCAGCAGCTCAAGGACTAGCGGGAGGGTTAATGAGCAGTTCTTC
clone_size: -; d_call: TRBD2; v_call: TRBV18; j_call: TRBJ2-2; cdr3_aa: CASSPQRGNTGELFF; cdr3_nt: TGTGCCAGCTCACCCCAGCGGGGTAACACCGGGGAGCTGTTTTTT
clone_size: once; d_call: -; v_call: TRBV7-3; j_call: TRBJ2-3; cdr3_aa: CASTLRTGDGRQYF; cdr3_nt: TGTGCCAGCACCCTACGGACTGGGGACGGGAGGCAGTATTTT
clone_size: -; d_call: -; v_call: TRBV29-1; j_call: TRBJ2-1; cdr3_aa: CSLRGSGAGYEQFF; cdr3_nt: TGCAGCTTGCGAGGGTCGGGAGCAGGATATGAGCAGTTCTTC
clone_size: few; d_call: TRBD1; v_call: TRBV15; j_call: TRBJ1-2; cdr3_aa: CATSSRDRLNRGYTF; cdr3_nt: TGTGCCACCAGCAGTAGGGACAGGCTCAATCGGGGCTACACCTTC
clone_size: -; d_call: TRBD2; v_call: TRBV28; j_call: TRBJ2-5; cdr3_aa: CASSSGSNTLREQYF; cdr3_nt: TGTGCCAGCAGTTCGGGATCCAATACCTTGCGGGAGCAGTACTTC
clone_size: -; d_call: -; v_call: TRBV13; j_call: TRBJ1-1; cdr3_aa: CASSLQGMNTEAFF; cdr3_nt: TGTGCCAGCAGCTTACAGGGGATGAACACTGAAGCTTTCTTT
clone_size: -; d_call: -; v_call: TRBV7-8; j_call: TRBJ2-6; cdr3_aa: CASSLLGADGANVLTF; cdr3_nt: TGTGCCAGCAGCCTTCTGGGGGCAGATGGGGCCAACGTCCTGACTTTC
clone_size: -; d_call: -; v_call: TRBV27; j_call: TRBJ1-1; cdr3_aa: CASSSSGGGNTEAFF; cdr3_nt: TGTGCCAGCAGTTCTTCCGGCGGGGGGAACACTGAAGCTTTCTTT
clone_size: -; d_call: TRBD2; v_call: TRBV13; j_call: TRBJ2-2; cdr3_aa: CASSFSGRAPGELFF; cdr3_nt: TGTGCCAGCAGCTTTAGCGGGAGGGCCCCCGGGGAGCTGTTTTTT
clone_size: -; d_call: -; v_call: TRBV6-5; j_call: TRBJ1-2; cdr3_aa: CASSQGRVYGYTF; cdr3_nt: TGTGCCAGCTCTCAGGGAAGGGTCTATGGCTACACCTTC
clone_size: -; d_call: -; v_call: TRBV29-1; j_call: TRBJ2-7; cdr3_aa: CSVGSSSFYEQYF; cdr3_nt: TGCAGCGTGGGATCTTCTAGCTTCTACGAGCAGTACTTC
clone_size: -; d_call: TRBD2; v_call: TRBV2; j_call: TRBJ2-3; cdr3_aa: CASRGRTSGSGVTDTQYF; cdr3_nt: TGTGCCAGCAGGGGGAGGACTAGCGGGAGTGGGGTCACAGATACGCAGTATTTT
clone_size: -; d_call: -; v_call: TRBV9; j_call: TRBJ2-3; cdr3_aa: CASSVEGSVGTQYF; cdr3_nt: TGTGCCAGCAGCGTGGAGGGTTCGGTGGGTACGCAGTATTTT
clone_size: -; d_call: TRBD2; v_call: TRBV28; j_call: TRBJ2-7; cdr3_aa: CASRAAGISYEQYF; cdr3_nt: TGTGCCAGCAGAGCAGCGGGGATCTCCTACGAGCAGTACTTC
clone_size: -; d_call: TRBD2; v_call: TRBV6-6; j_call: TRBJ2-1; cdr3_aa: CASSYIGGSGNEQFF; cdr3_nt: TGTGCCAGCAGTTATATAGGAGGTAGCGGGAATGAGCAGTTCTTC
clone_size: -; d_call: -; v_call: TRBV19; j_call: TRBJ2-3; cdr3_aa: CARAECASTDTQYF; cdr3_nt: TGTGCCAGAGCGGAGTGCGCTAGCACAGATACGCAGTATTTT
clone_size: -; d_call: -; v_call: TRBV7-9; j_call: TRBJ2-1; cdr3_aa: CASRPRLAEIYNEQFF; cdr3_nt: TGTGCCAGCAGACCGAGGCTAGCTGAGATTTACAATGAGCAGTTCTTC
clone_size: -; d_call: TRBD1; v_call: TRBV5-1; j_call: TRBJ1-1; cdr3_aa: CASSVTGGTVEAFF; cdr3_nt: TGCGCCAGCAGCGTGACAGGGGGCACCGTTGAAGCTTTCTTT
clone_size: -; d_call: -; v_call: TRBV5-1; j_call: TRBJ2-7; cdr3_aa: CASSFSPGNYEQYF; cdr3_nt: TGCGCCAGCAGCTTTTCTCCAGGGAACTACGAGCAGTACTTC
clone_size: -; d_call: -; v_call: TRBV2; j_call: TRBJ2-7; cdr3_aa: CASGYGQGIYEQYF; cdr3_nt: TGTGCCAGCGGCTATGGGCAGGGGATTTACGAGCAGTACTTC
clone_size: -; d_call: TRBD1; v_call: TRBV18; j_call: TRBJ1-1; cdr3_aa: CASSPGTGMNTEAFF; cdr3_nt: TGTGCCAGCTCACCAGGGACAGGGATGAACACTGAAGCTTTCTTT
clone_size: -; d_call: TRBD1; v_call: TRBV6-5; j_call: TRBJ1-5; cdr3_aa: CASQGGETQPQHF; cdr3_nt: TGTGCCAGTCAGGGGGGTGAGACTCAGCCCCAGCATTTT
clone_size: -; d_call: TRBD2; v_call: TRBV13; j_call: TRBJ2-7; cdr3_aa: CASSELAGGLNEQYF; cdr3_nt: TGTGCCAGCAGCGAACTAGCGGGAGGGCTTAACGAGCAGTACTTC
clone_size: -; d_call: -; v_call: TRBV18; j_call: TRBJ1-2; cdr3_aa: CASSQGRHNGYTF; cdr3_nt: TGTGCCAGCTCACAGGGGCGACATAATGGCTACACCTTC
clone_size: -; d_call: -; v_call: TRBV15; j_call: TRBJ1-4; cdr3_aa: CATSRAGANEKLFF; cdr3_nt: TGTGCCACCAGCAGAGCGGGTGCTAATGAAAAACTGTTTTTT
clone_size: -; d_call: TRBD2; v_call: TRBV7-6; j_call: TRBJ2-3; cdr3_aa: CASSLLAGGGTDTQYF; cdr3_nt: TGTGCCAGCAGCCTCCTAGCGGGAGGGGGCACAGATACGCAGTATTTT
clone_size: few; d_call: -; v_call: TRBV6-6; j_call: TRBJ2-3; cdr3_aa: CASSLWSGSTDTQYF; cdr3_nt: TGTGCCAGCAGCCTTTGGAGCGGGAGCACAGATACGCAGTATTTT
clone_size: -; d_call: TRBD2; v_call: TRBV7-9; j_call: TRBJ2-1; cdr3_aa: CASSSPGLAGAYNEQFF; cdr3_nt: TGTGCCAGCAGCAGTCCGGGACTAGCGGGAGCTTACAATGAGCAGTTCTTC
clone_size: -; d_call: TRBD2; v_call: TRBV5-1; j_call: TRBJ2-5; cdr3_aa: CASSPTSGRQETQYF; cdr3_nt: TGCGCCAGCAGCCCGACTAGCGGGAGACAAGAGACCCAGTACTTC